The rows below give T cell receptor beta chains drawn from one sample of a study of cytomegalovirus exposure and HLA in healthy donors. Libraries were prepared by immunoSEQ multiplex PCR; TCRdb keeps only in-frame clonotypes and omits some of them. This table has 240,000 or so clones, roughly 86% appearing once. The specimen was PBMCs. These receptors all stem from a woman aged 30 to 39 in good health and CMV-seropositive. CDR3s include the opening cysteine and the closing phenylalanine or tryptophan. The D gene is left open where the match is weak. The size field is filled for only some rows; it gives once, few, many or a size class.

TRBJ2-3,.,TRBV5-1,.,TGCGCCAGCAACCGGGATCCTAGCACAGATACGCAGTATTTT,CASNRDPSTDTQYF
TRBJ2-2,.,TRBV30,.,TGTGCCTGGAGTGTACTAGTAAACACCGGGGAGCTGTTTTTT,CAWSVLVNTGELFF
TRBJ2-7,.,TRBV30,TRBD1,TGTGCCTGGAATAGACAGGGGGTCCCTTACGAGCAGTACTTC,CAWNRQGVPYEQYF
TRBJ2-7,.,TRBV10-2,TRBD2,TGCGCCAGCAGTGAAGGACTAGCGGGACCCTACGAGCAGTACTTC,CASSEGLAGPYEQYF
TRBJ1-5,.,TRBV28,.,TGTGCCAGCAGTTTCGTACTTACAGGGAGCAATCAGCCCCAGCATTTT,CASSFVLTGSNQPQHF
TRBJ2-7,few,TRBV6-1,TRBD1,TGTGCCAGCAGCGAACAGGGGCCCACCGGTGGGCAGTACTTC,CASSEQGPTGGQYF
TRBJ2-2,once,TRBV5-1,TRBD1,TGCGCCAGCAGCTTGGGGACGAGACAGGGTTACACCGGGGAGCTGTTTTTT,CASSLGTRQGYTGELFF
TRBJ2-1,.,TRBV27,.,TGTGCCAGCAGTACCGGGAGCTCCTACAATGAGCAGTTCTTC,CASSTGSSYNEQFF
TRBJ2-2,.,TRBV29-1,.,TGCAGCGTTGGGGTTGAGGCCGGGGAGCTGTTTTTT,CSVGVEAGELFF
TRBJ1-5,few,TRBV19,.,TGTGCCAGTAGTTTTCCGTATAGCAATCAGCCCCAGCATTTT,CASSFPYSNQPQHF